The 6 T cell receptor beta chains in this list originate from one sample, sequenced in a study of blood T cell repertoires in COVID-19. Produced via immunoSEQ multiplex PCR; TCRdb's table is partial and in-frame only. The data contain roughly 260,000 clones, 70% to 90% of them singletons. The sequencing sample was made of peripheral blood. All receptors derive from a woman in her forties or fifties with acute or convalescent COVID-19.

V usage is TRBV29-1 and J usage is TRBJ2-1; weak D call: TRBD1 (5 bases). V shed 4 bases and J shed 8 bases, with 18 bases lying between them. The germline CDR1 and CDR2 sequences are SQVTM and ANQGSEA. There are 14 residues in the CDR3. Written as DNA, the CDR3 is TGCAGCGTTGTTGGCCCCGACCTAGGGGATGAGCAGTTCTTC. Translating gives CSVVGPDLGDEQFF.

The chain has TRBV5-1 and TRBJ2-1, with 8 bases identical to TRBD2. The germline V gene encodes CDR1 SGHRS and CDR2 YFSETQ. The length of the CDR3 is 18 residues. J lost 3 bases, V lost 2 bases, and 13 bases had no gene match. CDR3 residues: CASSFRGGSGAFYNEQFF. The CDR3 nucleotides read TGCGCCAGCAGCTTCAGGGGAGGTAGCGGGGCTTTCTACAATGAGCAGTTCTTC.

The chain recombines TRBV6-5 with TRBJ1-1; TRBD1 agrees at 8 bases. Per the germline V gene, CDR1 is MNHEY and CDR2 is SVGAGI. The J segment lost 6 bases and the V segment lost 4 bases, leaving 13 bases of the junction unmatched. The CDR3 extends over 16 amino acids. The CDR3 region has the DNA TGTGCCAGCAGTTCAAGGACAGGGTCGAAAAGCGCTGAAGCTTTCTTT. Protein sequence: CASSSRTGSKSAEAFF.

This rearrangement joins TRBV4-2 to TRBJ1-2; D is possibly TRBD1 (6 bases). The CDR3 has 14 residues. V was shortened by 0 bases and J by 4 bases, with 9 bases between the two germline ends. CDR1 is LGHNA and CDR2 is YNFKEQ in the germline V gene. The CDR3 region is CASSQDQGSYGYTF. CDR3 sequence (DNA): TGTGCCAGCAGCCAAGATCAGGGGTCCTATGGCTACACCTTC.

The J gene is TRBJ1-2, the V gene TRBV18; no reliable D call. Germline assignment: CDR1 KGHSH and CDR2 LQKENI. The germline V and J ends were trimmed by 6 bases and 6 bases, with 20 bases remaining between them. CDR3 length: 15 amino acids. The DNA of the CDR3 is TGTGCCAGCTCCCCCCCTCGGGCGGGCGGGGATGGCTACACCTTC. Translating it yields CASSPPRAGGDGYTF. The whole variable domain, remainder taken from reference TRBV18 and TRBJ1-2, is NAGVMQNPRHLVRRRGQEARLRCSPMKGHSHVYWYRQLPEEGLKFMVYLQKENIIDESGMPKERFSAEFPKEGPSILRIQQVVRGDSAAYFCASSPPRAGGDGYTFGSGTRLTVV.

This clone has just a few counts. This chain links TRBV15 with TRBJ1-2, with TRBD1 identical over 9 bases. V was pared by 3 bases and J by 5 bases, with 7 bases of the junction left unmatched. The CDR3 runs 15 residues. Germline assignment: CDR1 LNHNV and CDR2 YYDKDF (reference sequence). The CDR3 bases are TGTGCCACCAGCAGGGGGGACAGGGAAGGATATGGCTACACCTTC. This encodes CATSRGDREGYGYTF.